This T cell receptor beta chain derives from a study of cytomegalovirus exposure and HLA in healthy donors. Study-wide results and caveats: A later analysis by the authors found several of the most significant clusters apparently linked to common viral pathogens.

This clone was detected only once. Its cognate antigen is unknown. Researchers ran the PCR with 60 Vbeta and 13 Jbeta primers. Only in-frame clones appear in the TCRdb table, and some are missing; sequencing was by immunoSEQ multiplex PCR. Here the sample spans 60,000 or so clones, approximately 83% being singletons. This TCR came from a man between 35 and 55 years old in good health and CMV-seronegative. The specimen was PBMCs.

CDR3 sequence (DNA): TGTGCCAGCAGCTTTACTAGCGGGGTAGTTGGCACAGATACGCAGTATTTT. Encoded protein: CASSFTSGVVGTDTQYF. V is TRBV5-6 and J is TRBJ2-3; TRBD2 aligns across 10 bases. Per germline, CDR1 SGHDT and CDR2 YYEEEE. The CDR3 covers 17 residues. J lost 1 base, V lost 2 bases, and 7 bases had no gene match.